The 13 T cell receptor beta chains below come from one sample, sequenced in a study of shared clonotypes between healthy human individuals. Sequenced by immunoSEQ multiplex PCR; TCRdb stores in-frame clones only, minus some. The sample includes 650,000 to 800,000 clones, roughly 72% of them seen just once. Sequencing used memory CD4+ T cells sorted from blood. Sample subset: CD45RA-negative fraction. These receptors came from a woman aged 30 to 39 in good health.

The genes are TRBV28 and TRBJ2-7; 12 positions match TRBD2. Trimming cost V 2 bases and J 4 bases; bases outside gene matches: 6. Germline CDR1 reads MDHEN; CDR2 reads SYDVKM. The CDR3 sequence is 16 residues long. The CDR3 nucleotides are TGTGCCAGCAGTTTACTCGGACTAGCGGGGATTTACGAGCAGTACTTC. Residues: CASSLLGLAGIYEQYF.

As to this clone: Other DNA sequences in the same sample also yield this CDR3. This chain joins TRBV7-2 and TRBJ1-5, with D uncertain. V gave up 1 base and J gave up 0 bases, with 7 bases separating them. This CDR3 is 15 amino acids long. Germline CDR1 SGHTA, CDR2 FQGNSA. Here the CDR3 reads CASSLGLNSNQPQHF. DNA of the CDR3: TGTGCCAGCAGCTTAGGCTTAAATAGCAATCAGCCCCAGCATTTT.

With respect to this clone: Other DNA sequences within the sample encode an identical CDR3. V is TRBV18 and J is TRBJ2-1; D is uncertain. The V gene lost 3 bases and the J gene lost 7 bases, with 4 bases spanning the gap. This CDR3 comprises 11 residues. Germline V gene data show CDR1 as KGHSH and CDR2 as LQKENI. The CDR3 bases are TGTGCCAGCTCACCTCTAAATGAGCAGTTCTTC. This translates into CASSPLNEQFF.

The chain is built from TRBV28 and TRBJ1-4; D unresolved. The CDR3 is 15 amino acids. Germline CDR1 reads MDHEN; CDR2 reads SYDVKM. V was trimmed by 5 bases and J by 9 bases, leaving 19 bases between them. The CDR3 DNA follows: TGTGCCAGCAGTCGGGGTGACATGGAAATGAAAAAACTGTTTTTT. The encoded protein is CASSRGDMEMKKLFF.

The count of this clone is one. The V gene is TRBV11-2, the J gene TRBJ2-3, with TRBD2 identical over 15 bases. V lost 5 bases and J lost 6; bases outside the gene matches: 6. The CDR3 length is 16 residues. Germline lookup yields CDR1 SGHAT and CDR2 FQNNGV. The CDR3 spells CASSLGLAGGRDTQYF. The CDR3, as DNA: TGTGCCAGCAGCCTCGGACTAGCGGGAGGGAGGGATACGCAGTATTTT.

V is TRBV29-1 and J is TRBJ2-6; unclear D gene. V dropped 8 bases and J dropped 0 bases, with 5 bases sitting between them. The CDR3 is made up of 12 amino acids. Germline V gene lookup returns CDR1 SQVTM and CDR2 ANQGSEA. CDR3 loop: CSSISGANVLTF. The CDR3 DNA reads TGCAGCTCTATCTCTGGGGCCAACGTCCTGACTTTC.

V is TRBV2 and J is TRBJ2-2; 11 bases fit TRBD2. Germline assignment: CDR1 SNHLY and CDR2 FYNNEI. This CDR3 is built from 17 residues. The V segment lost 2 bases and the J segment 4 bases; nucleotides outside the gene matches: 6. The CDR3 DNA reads TGTGCCAGCAGTGAAACGAGACTAGCGGGACTCACCGGGGAGCTGTTTTTT. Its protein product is CASSETRLAGLTGELFF.

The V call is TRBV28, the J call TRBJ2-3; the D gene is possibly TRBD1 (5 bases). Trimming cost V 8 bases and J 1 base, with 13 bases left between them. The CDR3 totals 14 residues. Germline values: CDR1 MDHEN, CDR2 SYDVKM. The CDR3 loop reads CASRGRVGTDTQYF. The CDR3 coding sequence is TGTGCCAGCCGAGGCAGGGTGGGCACAGATACGCAGTATTTT. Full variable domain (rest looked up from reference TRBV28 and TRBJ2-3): DVKVTQSSRYLVKRTGEKVFLECVQDMDHENMFWYRQDPGLGLRLIYFSYDVKMKEKGDIPEGYSVSREKKERFSLILESASTNQTSMYLCASRGRVGTDTQYFGPGTRLTVL.

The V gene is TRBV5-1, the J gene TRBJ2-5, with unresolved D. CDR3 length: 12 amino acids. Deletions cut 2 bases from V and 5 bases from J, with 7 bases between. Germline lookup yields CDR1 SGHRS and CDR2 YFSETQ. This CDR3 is CASSFAWETQYF. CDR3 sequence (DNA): TGCGCCAGCAGCTTCGCCTGGGAGACCCAGTACTTC.

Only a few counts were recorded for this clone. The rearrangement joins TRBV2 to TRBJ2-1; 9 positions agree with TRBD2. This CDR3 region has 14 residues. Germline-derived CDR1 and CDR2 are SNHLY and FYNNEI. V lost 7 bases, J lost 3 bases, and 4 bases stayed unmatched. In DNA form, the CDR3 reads TGTGCCAGCAACAAACTAGCGGGCTACAATGAGCAGTTCTTC. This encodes CASNKLAGYNEQFF.

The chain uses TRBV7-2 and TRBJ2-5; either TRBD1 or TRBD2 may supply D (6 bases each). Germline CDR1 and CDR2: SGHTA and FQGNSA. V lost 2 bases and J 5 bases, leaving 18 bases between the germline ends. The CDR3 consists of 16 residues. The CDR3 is CASSLNGGGVSETQYF. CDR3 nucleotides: TGTGCCAGCAGCTTAAACGGAGGGGGAGTATCGGAGACCCAGTACTTC.

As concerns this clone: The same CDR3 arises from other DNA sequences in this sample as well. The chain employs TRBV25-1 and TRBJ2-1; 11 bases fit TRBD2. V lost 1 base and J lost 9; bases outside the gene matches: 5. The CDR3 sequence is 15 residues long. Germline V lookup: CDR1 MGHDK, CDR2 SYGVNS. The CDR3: CASSESGLAGPEQFF. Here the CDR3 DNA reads TGTGCCAGCAGTGAATCCGGACTAGCGGGCCCTGAGCAGTTCTTC.

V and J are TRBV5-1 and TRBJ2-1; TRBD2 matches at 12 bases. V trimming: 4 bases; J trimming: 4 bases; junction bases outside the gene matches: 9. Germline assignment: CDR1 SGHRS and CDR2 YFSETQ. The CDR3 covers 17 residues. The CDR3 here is CASSPSPGTSGYNEQFF. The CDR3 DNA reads TGCGCCAGCAGCCCGAGCCCCGGGACTAGCGGGTACAATGAGCAGTTCTTC.